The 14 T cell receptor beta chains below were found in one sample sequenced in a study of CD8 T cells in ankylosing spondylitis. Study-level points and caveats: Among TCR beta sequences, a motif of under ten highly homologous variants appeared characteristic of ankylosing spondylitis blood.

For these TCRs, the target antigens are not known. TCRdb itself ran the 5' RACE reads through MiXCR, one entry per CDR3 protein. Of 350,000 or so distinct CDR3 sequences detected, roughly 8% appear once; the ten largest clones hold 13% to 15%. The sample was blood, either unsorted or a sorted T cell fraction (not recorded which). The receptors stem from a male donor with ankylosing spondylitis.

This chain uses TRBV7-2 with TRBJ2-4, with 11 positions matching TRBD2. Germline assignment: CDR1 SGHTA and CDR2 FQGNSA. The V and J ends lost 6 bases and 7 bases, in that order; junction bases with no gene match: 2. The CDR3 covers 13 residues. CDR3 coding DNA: TGTGCCAGCAGTCCTAGCGGGAGGAACATTCAGTACTTC. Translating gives CASSPSGRNIQYF.

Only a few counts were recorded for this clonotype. Here the CDR3 DNA reads TGTGCCATCAGGGGCGAAGGTAGCTACACCTTC. Translation: CAIRGEGSYTF. The J gene is TRBJ1-2, the V gene TRBV10-3, with D uncertain. Trimming shortened V by 6 bases and J by 9 bases, and 11 bases separated the two germline ends. Germline V gene lookup returns CDR1 ENHRY and CDR2 SYGVKD. CDR3 length equals 11 residues.

The CDR3 sequence is CASSSAAGLSNEKLFF. CDR3 in DNA: TGTGCCAGCAGTTCAGCTGCAGGGCTTAGTAATGAAAAACTGTTTTTT. The gene calls are TRBV12-3 or TRBV12-4 and TRBJ1-4; D possibly corresponds to TRBD1 (5 bases). The CDR3 contains 16 residues. The V and J ends lost 4 bases and 4 bases respectively, with 16 bases between them.

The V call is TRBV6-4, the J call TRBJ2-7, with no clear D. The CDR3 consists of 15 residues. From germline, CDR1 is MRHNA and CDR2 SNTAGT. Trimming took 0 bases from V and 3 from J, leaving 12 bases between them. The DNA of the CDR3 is TGTGCCAGCAGTGACTCGGCGAATTTGAACTACGAGCAGTACTTC. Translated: CASSDSANLNYEQYF.

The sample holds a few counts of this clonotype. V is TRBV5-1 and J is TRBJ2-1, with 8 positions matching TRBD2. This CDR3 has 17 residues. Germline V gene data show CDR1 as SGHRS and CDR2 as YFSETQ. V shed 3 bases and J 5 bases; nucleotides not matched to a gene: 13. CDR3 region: CASSSLIAGLGDNEQFF. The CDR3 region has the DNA TGCGCCAGCAGCTCCTTGATAGCGGGACTTGGGGACAATGAGCAGTTCTTC.

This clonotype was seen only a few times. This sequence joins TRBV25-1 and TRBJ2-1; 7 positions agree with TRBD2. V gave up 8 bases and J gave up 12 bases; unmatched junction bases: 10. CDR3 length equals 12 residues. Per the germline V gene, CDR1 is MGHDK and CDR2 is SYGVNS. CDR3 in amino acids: CASGRAPIGQFF. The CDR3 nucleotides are TGTGCCAGCGGGAGGGCCCCGATCGGGCAGTTCTTC.

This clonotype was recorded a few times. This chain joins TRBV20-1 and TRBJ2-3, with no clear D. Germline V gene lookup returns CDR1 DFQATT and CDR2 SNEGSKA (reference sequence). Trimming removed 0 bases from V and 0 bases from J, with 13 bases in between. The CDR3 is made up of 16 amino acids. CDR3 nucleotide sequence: TGCAGTGCTAGAGATCGCAAGTCTGTAAGCACAGATACGCAGTATTTT. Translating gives CSARDRKSVSTDTQYF.

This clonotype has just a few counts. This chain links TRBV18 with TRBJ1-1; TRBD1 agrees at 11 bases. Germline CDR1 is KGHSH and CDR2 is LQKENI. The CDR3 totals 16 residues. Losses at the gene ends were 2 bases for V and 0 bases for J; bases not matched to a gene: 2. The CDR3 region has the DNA TGTGCCAGCTCACCAGGGACAGGGGGATTGAACACTGAAGCTTTCTTT. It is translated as CASSPGTGGLNTEAFF.

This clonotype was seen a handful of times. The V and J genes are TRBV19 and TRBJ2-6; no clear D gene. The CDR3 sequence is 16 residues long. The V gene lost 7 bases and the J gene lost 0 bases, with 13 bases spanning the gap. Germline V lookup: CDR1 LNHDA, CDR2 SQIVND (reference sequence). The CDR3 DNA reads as TGTGCCAGTAATGACGTCCGGAACTCTGGGGCCAACGTCCTGACTTTC. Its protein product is CASNDVRNSGANVLTF.

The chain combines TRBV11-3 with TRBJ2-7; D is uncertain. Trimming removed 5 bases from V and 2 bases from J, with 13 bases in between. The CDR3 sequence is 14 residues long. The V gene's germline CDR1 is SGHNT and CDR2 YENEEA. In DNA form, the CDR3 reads TGTGCCAGCAGCCCGGCCCGGATAACCTACGAGCAGTACTTC. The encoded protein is CASSPARITYEQYF.

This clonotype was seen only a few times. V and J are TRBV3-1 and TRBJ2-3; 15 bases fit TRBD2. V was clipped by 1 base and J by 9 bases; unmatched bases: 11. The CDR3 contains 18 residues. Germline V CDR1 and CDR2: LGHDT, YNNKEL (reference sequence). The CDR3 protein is CASSQAPPGLAGGGTQYF. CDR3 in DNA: TGTGCCAGCAGCCAAGCCCCCCCGGGACTAGCGGGAGGAGGCACGCAGTATTTT.

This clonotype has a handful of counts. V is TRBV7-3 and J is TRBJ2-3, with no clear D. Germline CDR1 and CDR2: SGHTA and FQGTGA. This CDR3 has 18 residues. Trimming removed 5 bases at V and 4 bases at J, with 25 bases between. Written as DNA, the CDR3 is TGTGCCAGCAGCCCCCGCAAGGGTGGAGCCTTCAGCGCAGATACGCAGTATTTT. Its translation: CASSPRKGGAFSADTQYF.

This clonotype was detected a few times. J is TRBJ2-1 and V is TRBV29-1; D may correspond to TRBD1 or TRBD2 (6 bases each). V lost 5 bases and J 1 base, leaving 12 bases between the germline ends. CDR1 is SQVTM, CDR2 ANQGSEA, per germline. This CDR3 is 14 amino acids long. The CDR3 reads CSVPGGGSYNEQFF. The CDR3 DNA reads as TGCAGCGTTCCTGGAGGGGGGTCCTACAATGAGCAGTTCTTC.

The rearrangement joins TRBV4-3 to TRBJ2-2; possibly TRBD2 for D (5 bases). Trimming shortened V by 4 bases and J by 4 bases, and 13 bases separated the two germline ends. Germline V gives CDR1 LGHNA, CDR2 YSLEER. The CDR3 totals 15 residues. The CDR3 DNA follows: TGCGCCAGCAGCCGCGGAGGCCGGGGCACCGGGGAGCTGTTTTTT. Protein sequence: CASSRGGRGTGELFF.